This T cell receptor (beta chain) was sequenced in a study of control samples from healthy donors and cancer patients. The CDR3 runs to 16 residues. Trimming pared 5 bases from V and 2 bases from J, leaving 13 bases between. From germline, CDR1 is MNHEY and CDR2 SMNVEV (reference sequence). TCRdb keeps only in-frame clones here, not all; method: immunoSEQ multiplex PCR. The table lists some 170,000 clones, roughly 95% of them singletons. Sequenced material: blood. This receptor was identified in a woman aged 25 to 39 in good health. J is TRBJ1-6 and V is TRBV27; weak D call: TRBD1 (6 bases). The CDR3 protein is CASSPGTSTYNSPLHF. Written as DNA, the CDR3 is TGTGCCAGCAGTCCCGGGACAAGTACCTATAATTCACCCCTCCACTTT.